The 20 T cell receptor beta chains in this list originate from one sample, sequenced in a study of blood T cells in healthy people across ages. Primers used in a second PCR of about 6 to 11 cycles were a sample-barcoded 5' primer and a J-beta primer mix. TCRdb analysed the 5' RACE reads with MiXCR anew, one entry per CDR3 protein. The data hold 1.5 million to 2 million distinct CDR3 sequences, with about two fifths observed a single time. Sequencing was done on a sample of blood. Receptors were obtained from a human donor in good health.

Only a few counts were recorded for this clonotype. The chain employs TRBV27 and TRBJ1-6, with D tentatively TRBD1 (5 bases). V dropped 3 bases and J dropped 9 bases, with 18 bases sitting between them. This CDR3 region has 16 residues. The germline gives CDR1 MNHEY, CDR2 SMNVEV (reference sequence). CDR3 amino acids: CASSLGWGEGISPLHF. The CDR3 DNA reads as TGTGCCAGCAGTTTGGGGTGGGGCGAAGGAATTTCACCCCTCCACTTT.

The CDR3 bases are TGTGCCAGCAGCTTAACTGGACTAACCCTTGGGGAGCAGTTCTTC. It is translated as CASSLTGLTLGEQFF. The chain joins TRBV11-2 to TRBJ2-1; TRBD2 might be the D (6 bases). The CDR3 loop spans 15 amino acids. CDR1 and CDR2 from the germline V gene are SGHAT and FQNNGV. Trimming took off 2 bases at V and 10 bases at J, with 18 bases between the two ends.

The CDR3 here is CSVEATRSNYGYTF. The CDR3 nucleotides are TGCAGCGTTGAGGCAACCCGATCAAACTATGGCTACACCTTC. This chain joins TRBV29-1 and TRBJ1-2, with D hard to call. The CDR3 extends over 14 amino acids. Trimming removed 3 bases from V and 2 bases from J, with 13 bases in between. The germline V gene has CDR1 SQVTM and CDR2 ANQGSEA.

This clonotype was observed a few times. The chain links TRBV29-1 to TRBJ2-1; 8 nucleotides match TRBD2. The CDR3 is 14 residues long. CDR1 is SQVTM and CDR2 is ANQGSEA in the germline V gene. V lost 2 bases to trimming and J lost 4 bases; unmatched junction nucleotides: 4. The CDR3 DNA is TGCAGCGTTGAAATAGCGGGGCTGTACAATGAGCAGTTCTTC. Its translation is CSVEIAGLYNEQFF.

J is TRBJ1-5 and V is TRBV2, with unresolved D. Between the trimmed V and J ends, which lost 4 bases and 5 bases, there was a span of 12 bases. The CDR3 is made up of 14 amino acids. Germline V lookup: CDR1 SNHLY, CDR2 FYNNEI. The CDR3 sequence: CASSADGKDQPQHF. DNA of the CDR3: TGTGCCAGCAGTGCGGACGGCAAGGATCAGCCCCAGCATTTT.

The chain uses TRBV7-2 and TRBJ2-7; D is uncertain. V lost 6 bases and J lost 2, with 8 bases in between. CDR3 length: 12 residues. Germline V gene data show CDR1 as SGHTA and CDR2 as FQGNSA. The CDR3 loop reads CASSLFPYEQYF. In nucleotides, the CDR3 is TGTGCCAGCAGTCTATTTCCCTACGAGCAGTACTTC.

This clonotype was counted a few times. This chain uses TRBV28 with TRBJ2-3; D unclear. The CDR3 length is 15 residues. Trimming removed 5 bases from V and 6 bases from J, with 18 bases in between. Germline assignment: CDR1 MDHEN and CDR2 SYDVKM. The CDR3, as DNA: TGTGCCAGCAGTCGACTCTCAACCCCGACGGATACGCAGTATTTT. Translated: CASSRLSTPTDTQYF.

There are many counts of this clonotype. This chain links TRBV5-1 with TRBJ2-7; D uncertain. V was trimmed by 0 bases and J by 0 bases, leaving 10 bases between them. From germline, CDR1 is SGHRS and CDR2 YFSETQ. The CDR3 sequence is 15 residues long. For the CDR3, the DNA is TGCGCCAGCAGCTTGGAGGGCCGGAACTCCTACGAGCAGTACTTC. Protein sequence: CASSLEGRNSYEQYF.

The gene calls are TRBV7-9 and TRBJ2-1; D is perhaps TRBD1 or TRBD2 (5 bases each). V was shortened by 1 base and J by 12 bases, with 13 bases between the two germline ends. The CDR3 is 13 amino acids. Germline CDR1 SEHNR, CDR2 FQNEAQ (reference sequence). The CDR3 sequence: CASSLDDPGRQFF. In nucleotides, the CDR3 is TGTGCCAGCAGCTTAGACGATCCGGGACGGCAGTTCTTC.

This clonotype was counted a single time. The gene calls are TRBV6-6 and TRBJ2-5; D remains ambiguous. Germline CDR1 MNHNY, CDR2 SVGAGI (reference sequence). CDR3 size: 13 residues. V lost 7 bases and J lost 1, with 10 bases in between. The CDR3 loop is CASTPAGQETQYF. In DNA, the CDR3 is TGTGCCAGCACCCCGGCCGGCCAAGAGACCCAGTACTTC.

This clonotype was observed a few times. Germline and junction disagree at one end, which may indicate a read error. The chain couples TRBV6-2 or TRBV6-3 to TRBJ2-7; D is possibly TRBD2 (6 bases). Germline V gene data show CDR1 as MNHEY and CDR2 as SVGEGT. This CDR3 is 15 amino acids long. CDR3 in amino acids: CTSSLAGRTDYEQYF. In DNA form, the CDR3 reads TGTACCAGCAGTCTCGCGGGGCGGACCGACTACGAGCAGTACTTC.

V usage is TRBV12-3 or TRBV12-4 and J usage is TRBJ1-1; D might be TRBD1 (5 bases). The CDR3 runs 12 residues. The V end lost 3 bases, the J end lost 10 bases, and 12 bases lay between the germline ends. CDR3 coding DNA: TGTGCCAGCAGTTTCGACAGTTTCGTAGCTTTCTTT. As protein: CASSFDSFVAFF.

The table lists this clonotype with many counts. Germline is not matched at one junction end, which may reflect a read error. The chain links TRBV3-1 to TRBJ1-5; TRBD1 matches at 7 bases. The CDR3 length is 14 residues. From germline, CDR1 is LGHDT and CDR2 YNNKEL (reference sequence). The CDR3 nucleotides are TGCGCCAGCAGCCAAGTAACAGGGGATCAGCCCCAGCATTTT. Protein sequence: CASSQVTGDQPQHF. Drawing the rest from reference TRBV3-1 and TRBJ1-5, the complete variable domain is DTAVSQTPKYLVTQMGNDKSIKCEQNLGHDTMYWYKQDSKKFLKIMFSYNNKELIINETVPNRFSPKSPDKAHLNLHINSLELGDSAVYFCASSQVTGDQPQHFGDGTRLSIL.

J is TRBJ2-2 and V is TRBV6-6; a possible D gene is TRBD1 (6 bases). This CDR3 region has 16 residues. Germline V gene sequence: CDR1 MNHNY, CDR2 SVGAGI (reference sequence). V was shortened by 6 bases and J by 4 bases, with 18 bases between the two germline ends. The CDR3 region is CASSLTGTKSTGELFF. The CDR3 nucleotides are TGTGCCAGCAGCCTAACCGGGACAAAAAGCACCGGGGAGCTGTTTTTT.

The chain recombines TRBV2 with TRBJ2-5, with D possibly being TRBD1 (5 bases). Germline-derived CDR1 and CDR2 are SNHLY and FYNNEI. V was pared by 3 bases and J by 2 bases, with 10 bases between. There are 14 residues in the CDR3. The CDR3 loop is CASSEGQVQETQYF. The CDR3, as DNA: TGTGCCAGCAGTGAGGGGCAGGTTCAAGAGACCCAGTACTTC.

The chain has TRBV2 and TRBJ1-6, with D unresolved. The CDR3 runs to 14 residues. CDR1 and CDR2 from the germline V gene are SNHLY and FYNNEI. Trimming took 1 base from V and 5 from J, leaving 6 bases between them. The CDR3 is CASSEGAHNSPLHF. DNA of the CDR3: TGTGCCAGCAGTGAAGGGGCCCATAATTCACCCCTCCACTTT. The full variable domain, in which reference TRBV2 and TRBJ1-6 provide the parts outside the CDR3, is EPEVTQTPSHQVTQMGQEVILRCVPISNHLYFYWYRQILGQKVEFLVSFYNNEISEKSEIFDDQFSVERPDGSNFTLKIRSTKLEDSAMYFCASSEGAHNSPLHFGNGTRLTVT.

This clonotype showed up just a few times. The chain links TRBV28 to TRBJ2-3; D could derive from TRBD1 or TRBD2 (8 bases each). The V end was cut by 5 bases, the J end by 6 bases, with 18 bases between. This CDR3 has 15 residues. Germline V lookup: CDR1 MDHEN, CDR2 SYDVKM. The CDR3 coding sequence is TGTGCCAGCAGTCAGGGGGCGGGGGGCATCGATACGCAGTATTTT. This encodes CASSQGAGGIDTQYF.

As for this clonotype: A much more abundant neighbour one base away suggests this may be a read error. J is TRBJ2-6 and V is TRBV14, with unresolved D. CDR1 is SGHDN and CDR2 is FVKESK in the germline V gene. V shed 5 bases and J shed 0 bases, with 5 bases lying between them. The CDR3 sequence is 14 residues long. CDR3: CASSKLSGANVLTF. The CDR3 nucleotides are TGTGCCAGCAGCAAACTCTCTGGGGCCAACGTCCTGACTTTC.

CDR3 DNA: TGTGCCAGCAGCCCCAAGACCGGGACAGGGATCTACTATGGCTACACCTTC. It specifies CASSPKTGTGIYYGYTF. The V and J genes are TRBV5-5 and TRBJ1-2, with 9 bases matching TRBD1. After removal of 4 bases from V and 3 bases from J, the junction contained 13 bases not matched to a gene. Germline V lookup: CDR1 SGHKS, CDR2 YYEKEE (reference sequence). The CDR3 is made up of 17 amino acids.

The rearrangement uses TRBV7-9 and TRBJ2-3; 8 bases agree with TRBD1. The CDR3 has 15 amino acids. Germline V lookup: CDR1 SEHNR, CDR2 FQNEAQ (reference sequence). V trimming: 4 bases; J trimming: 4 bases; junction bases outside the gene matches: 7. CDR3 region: CASSSTTGEPDTQYF. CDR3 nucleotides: TGTGCCAGCAGCTCCACGACAGGGGAGCCAGATACGCAGTATTTT.